This TCR beta chain was recovered during a study of tumor-infiltrating lymphocytes in primary liver carcinoma. Overall study: Samples gave roughly 3.65 to 8 million productive TCRbeta reads, similar across tissue types. Study findings and constraints: Tumor-blood pairs (like tumor-adjacent pairs) overlapped less than tumor region pairs did. A significantly higher top-250-clone fraction was found in tumors than in blood (p = 0.039). Appearing in all five tumor regions was true of only about 8-25% of top clones.

The input was approximately 500 ng total RNA; TCR beta cDNA was made from it with a constant-region primer. Three-round nested multiplex PCR performed with slightly modified ARM-PCR produced the TCR beta libraries. The two initial PCR rounds, roughly 10 cycles each, used TRBV1-TRBV30 forward and C-beta reverse primers. TCRdb re-analysed the multiplex PCR reads in MiXCR, keeping a single row per CDR3 protein. The data show 95,000 to 150,000 distinct CDR3 sequences, with 64% seen just once and around 8.2% held by the top ten. To note about this clonotype: What it recognizes is unknown. One end of the junction does not line up with germline, which may come from a read error.

The CDR3 runs to 16 residues. Germline V gene data show CDR1 as MNHEY and CDR2 as SVGAGI. RNA and DNA were co-extracted from approximately 20-30 mg of unsorted bulk tissue. Sample: liver tumor tissue from sampling region 3. Subset of the sample: tumor region T3, left-lateral pole. The sequence derives from a woman in her sixties or seventies with primary liver carcinoma and hepatitis B virus infection. The chain joins TRBV6-5 to TRBJ1-3; D ambiguous. CDR3 sequence reads: CATSEVRRTSGNTIYF. As DNA, the CDR3 is TGTGCCACCAGTGAAGTGCGCCGAACCTCTGGAAACACCATATATTTT.